This entry lists 20 T cell receptor beta chains sequenced from one sample in a study of OX40 agonist ivuxolimab in advanced cancers. Libraries came from the immunoSEQ multiplex PCR assay. Entries here come from immuneACCESS through TCRdb and include only in-frame sequences with V and J called. Some clones fail to appear in such tables; in the studies checked, an unresolved V gene covers under half of the shortfall, and the cause of the remainder is unknown. Present in this sample are under 70,000 clones, 75% to 90% of which were seen just once. The ten largest clonotypes hold roughly 8.2% of the sample. The sample was CD4+ or CD8+ T cells sorted from blood, taken in a trial of the OX40 agonist ivuxolimab. The receptor set was obtained from an adult with an advanced solid tumor such as melanoma, head and neck, liver or kidney cancer.

By share, this clone ranks as medium-sized. The chain has TRBV14 and TRBJ2-4; D not certain. The germline gives CDR1 SGHDN, CDR2 FVKESK. Trimming left V 0 bases short and J 7 bases short, with 7 bases between. The CDR3 sequence is 13 residues long. The CDR3 sequence is CASSQDMGNIQYF. Here the CDR3 DNA reads TGTGCCAGCAGCCAAGATATGGGGAACATTCAGTACTTC.

The rearrangement links TRBV27 to TRBJ1-6, with 7 nucleotides matching TRBD1. Germline V gene sequence: CDR1 MNHEY, CDR2 SMNVEV (reference sequence). The CDR3 consists of 15 residues. After removal of 3 bases from V and 5 bases from J, the junction contained 4 bases not matched to a gene. CDR3 sequence: CASSFVQGNNSPLHF. The CDR3 nucleotides are TGTGCCAGCAGTTTCGTACAGGGGAATAATTCACCCCTCCACTTT.

The rearrangement links TRBV11-2 to TRBJ2-5; D unclear. V was cut by 5 bases and J by 3 bases, with 16 bases left in between. The CDR3 is 15 residues long. Germline V gene sequence: CDR1 SGHAT, CDR2 FQNNGV. The CDR3 bases are TGTGCCAGCAGCCCGGACGACCTCAGAAAAGAGACCCAGTACTTC. Translation gives CASSPDDLRKETQYF.

Concerning this clone: At one end the junction does not follow the germline gene, possibly because of a read error. This rearrangement joins TRBV19 to TRBJ2-1; no firm D call. The CDR3 consists of 14 residues. CDR1 and CDR2 from the germline V gene are LNHDA and SQIVND (reference sequence). This chain's CDR3 is CGSKKEESYNEQFF. The CDR3, as DNA: TGTGGCAGTAAGAAGGAAGAGTCCTACAATGAGCAGTTCTTC.

This clone was picked up a small number of times. The V call is TRBV18, the J call TRBJ2-7; D tentatively fits TRBD1 or TRBD2 (5 bases each). Germline values: CDR1 KGHSH, CDR2 LQKENI. This CDR3 has 13 amino acids. V shed 5 bases and J shed 2 bases, with 10 bases lying between them. The CDR3 DNA is TGTGCCAGCTCAGAACGGGGCCCCTACGAGCAGTACTTC. It yields the protein CASSERGPYEQYF.

The genes are TRBV19 and TRBJ1-5; 8 nucleotides match TRBD1. The CDR3 contains 15 residues. The junction had 8 bases not matched to a gene; V was cut back by 6 bases and J by 4 bases. CDR1 is LNHDA and CDR2 is SQIVND in the germline V gene (reference sequence). DNA of the CDR3: TGTGCCAGTAGCCCGACAGGGGCTCCAAATCAGCCCCAGCATTTT. Protein: CASSPTGAPNQPQHF.

In the case of this clone: The sample has other DNA sequences that encode this CDR3 too. The chain recombines TRBV6-5 with TRBJ1-5; D is unresolved. CDR1 is MNHEY and CDR2 is SVGAGI in the germline V gene. The V gene lost 5 bases and the J gene lost 0 bases, with 5 bases spanning the gap. CDR3 length: 13 amino acids. The CDR3 bases are TGTGCCAGCAGTCCATATAGCAATCAGCCCCAGCATTTT. Encoded protein: CASSPYSNQPQHF.

The CDR3: CASTPRQGRGTEAFF. As DNA, the CDR3 is TGTGCCAGCACGCCTCGACAGGGACGGGGGACTGAAGCTTTCTTT. The rearrangement uses TRBV11-1 and TRBJ1-1, with 7 bases that match TRBD1. This CDR3 spans 15 amino acids. V lost 7 bases and J lost 5; bases outside the gene matches: 13. Germline lookup yields CDR1 SGHAT and CDR2 FQDESV (reference sequence).

This rearrangement joins TRBV7-3 to TRBJ1-2; no clear D. This CDR3 spans 16 amino acids. Trimming took off 1 base at V and 3 bases at J, with 15 bases between the two ends. The germline gives CDR1 SGHTA, CDR2 FQGTGA. CDR3 in DNA: TGTGCCAGCAGCTTAAGATATTCGGGCCGAGACTATGGCTACACCTTC. Encoded protein: CASSLRYSGRDYGYTF.

The genes are TRBV2 and TRBJ1-4; 7 bases agree with TRBD1. Germline trimming cut 5 bases from V and 1 base from J; bases unmatched to any gene: 4. The CDR3 has 15 residues. Per the germline V gene, CDR1 is SNHLY and CDR2 is FYNNEI. The CDR3 sequence: CASSRQGITNEKLFF. In nucleotides, the CDR3 is TGTGCCAGCAGTAGACAGGGAATAACTAATGAAAAACTGTTTTTT.

This clone has just a few counts. This chain's CDR3 is CASSQGVGTENTEAFF. For the CDR3, the DNA is TGTGCCAGCAGCCAAGGGGTGGGCACAGAGAACACTGAAGCTTTCTTT. V is TRBV5-6 and J is TRBJ1-1, with a tentative D call TRBD1 (5 bases). Trimming left V 4 bases short and J 1 base short, with 17 bases between. Germline CDR1 reads SGHDT; CDR2 reads YYEEEE. This CDR3 spans 16 amino acids.

On this clone itself: Other nucleotide sequences from this sample produce the same CDR3. The chain's CDR3 is CASSLEGGGAYEQYF. For the CDR3, the DNA is TGCGCCAGCAGCTTGGAGGGTGGGGGAGCCTACGAGCAGTACTTC. This rearrangement joins TRBV5-1 to TRBJ2-7; the D gene could be TRBD1 or TRBD2 (5 bases each). Trimming took 0 bases from V and 2 from J, leaving 12 bases between them. Germline V gene data show CDR1 as SGHRS and CDR2 as YFSETQ. The CDR3 totals 15 residues.

The genes are TRBV2 and TRBJ2-1, with 10 positions matching TRBD2. This CDR3 region has 14 residues. Germline lookup yields CDR1 SNHLY and CDR2 FYNNEI. V lost 5 bases and J lost 6; bases outside the gene matches: 4. CDR3 residues: CASSSGGAFNEQFF. The CDR3 coding sequence is TGTGCCAGCAGTAGCGGGGGGGCCTTCAATGAGCAGTTCTTC.

This clone has more than one count but fewer than ten. CDR3 sequence (DNA): TGTGCCAGCAGCTTGGGGGCAGGGGCCGTAAACTATGGCTACACCTTC. The encoded protein is CASSLGAGAVNYGYTF. The chain carries TRBV5-6 and TRBJ1-2; a possible D gene is TRBD1 (6 bases). This CDR3 region has 16 residues. Trimming stripped 0 bases from V and 2 bases from J, with 14 bases between. Germline V gene lookup returns CDR1 SGHDT and CDR2 YYEEEE.

This chain uses TRBV5-1 with TRBJ2-7, with a weak D call TRBD1 (6 bases). Between the trimmed V and J ends, which lost 2 bases and 2 bases, there was a span of 11 bases. The CDR3 extends over 14 amino acids. The germline gives CDR1 SGHRS, CDR2 YFSETQ. For the CDR3, the DNA is TGCGCCAGCAGCTTAGGACAGCCGACCTACGAGCAGTACTTC. Protein sequence: CASSLGQPTYEQYF.

The rearrangement joins TRBV11-1 to TRBJ2-3, with D maybe TRBD1 (6 bases). The CDR3 is made up of 14 amino acids. Germline lookup yields CDR1 SGHAT and CDR2 FQDESV (reference sequence). Between the trimmed V and J ends, which lost 2 bases and 5 bases, there was a span of 11 bases. DNA for the CDR3: TGTGCCAGCAGCTTACGTCAGGGGATAGATACGCAGTATTTT. Its translation: CASSLRQGIDTQYF.

This clone was counted a single time. The chain joins TRBV5-6 to TRBJ1-4, with 9 nucleotides matching TRBD1. This CDR3 has 15 amino acids. V lost 2 bases to trimming and J lost 3 bases; unmatched junction nucleotides: 2. Germline lookup yields CDR1 SGHDT and CDR2 YYEEEE. CDR3 protein: CASSFRQGANEKLFF. Here the CDR3 DNA reads TGTGCCAGCAGCTTTCGACAGGGGGCTAATGAAAAACTGTTTTTT.

This clone has a single count. The gene calls are TRBV28 and TRBJ1-3; 7 positions match TRBD1. Germline V gene sequence: CDR1 MDHEN, CDR2 SYDVKM. CDR3 length: 14 residues. Trimming at V came to 7 bases and at J to 3 bases, leaving 6 bases not matched to a gene. The CDR3: CASITQGIGNTIYF. CDR3 in DNA: TGTGCCAGCATTACACAGGGGATTGGAAACACCATATATTTT. The full variable domain, in which reference TRBV28 and TRBJ1-3 provide the parts outside the CDR3, is DVKVTQSSRYLVKRTGEKVFLECVQDMDHENMFWYRQDPGLGLRLIYFSYDVKMKEKGDIPEGYSVSREKKERFSLILESASTNQTSMYLCASITQGIGNTIYFGEGSWLTVV.

This chain links TRBV30 with TRBJ1-5; 7 bases are shared with TRBD1. The CDR3 is made up of 16 amino acids. Germline CDR1 is GTSNPN and CDR2 is SVGIG (reference sequence). J gave up 5 bases and V 1 base, and 11 bases lay outside the gene matches. In DNA form, the CDR3 reads TGTGCCTGGAGTGCCGGACCCAGCAGGGGGTATCAGCCCCAGCATTTT. Amino acid sequence: CAWSAGPSRGYQPQHF.

The CDR3 DNA reads TGTGCCAGCAGCTTAGGGGGGAGCTCCTACAATGAGCAGTTCTTC. This sequence encodes CASSLGGSSYNEQFF. V usage is TRBV11-1 and J usage is TRBJ2-1, with D possibly called TRBD1 or TRBD2 (5 bases each). CDR3 length: 15 residues. Germline assignment: CDR1 SGHAT and CDR2 FQDESV (reference sequence). V dropped 1 base and J dropped 0 bases, with 7 bases sitting between them. Together with reference TRBV11-1 and TRBJ2-1, the CDR3 gives the full variable domain: EAEVAQSPRYKITEKSQAVAFWCDPISGHATLYWYRQILGQGPELLVQFQDESVVDDSQLPKDRFSAERLKGVDSTLKIQPAELGDSAMYLCASSLGGSSYNEQFFGPGTRLTVL.